This is a list of T cell receptor beta chains from one sample in a study of cytomegalovirus exposure and HLA in healthy donors. Only in-frame clones appear in the TCRdb table, and some are missing; sequencing was by immunoSEQ multiplex PCR. The sample holds fewer than 250,000 clones; approximately 82% are singletons and the top ten take roughly a tenth. The sample was PBMCs. These receptors came from a woman aged 50 to 60 in good health and CMV-seropositive. CDR3s include the opening cysteine and the closing phenylalanine or tryptophan. D genes are given only for firm matches. Some rows mark clone size as missing; the rest say once, few, many or name a class of expanded clone.

>16|TRBJ1-6|-|TRBV28|-
TGTGCCAGCAGTCCCCCCCTACAGGCATCGTATTCACCCCTCCACTTT
CASSPPLQASYSPLHF
>15|TRBJ2-6|-|TRBV7-2|once
TGTGCCAGCAGCTTACAGGGCACTGGGGCCAACGTCCTGACTTTC
CASSLQGTGANVLTF
>15|TRBJ2-2|-|TRBV6-1|-
TGTGCCAGCAGTCTGAAGGGGTGGGACACCGGGGAGCTGTTTTTT
CASSLKGWDTGELFF
>16|TRBJ2-3|TRBD2|TRBV7-9|-
TGTGCCAGCCAGTGGACTAGCGGGGGGAGCACAGATACGCAGTATTTT
CASQWTSGGSTDTQYF
>13|TRBJ1-2|TRBD1|TRBV19|-
TGTGCCAGTGGTACAGGGGAGAACTATGGCTACACCTTC
CASGTGENYGYTF
>16|TRBJ1-1|-|TRBV5-1|many
TGCGCCAGCAGCTCTAGGGCTGCGCGGGAGAACACTGAAGCTTTCTTT
CASSSRAARENTEAFF
>15|TRBJ1-3|TRBD1|TRBV28|-
TGTGCCAGCAGTTCTACAGGGGATACTGGAAACACCATATATTTT
CASSSTGDTGNTIYF
>16|TRBJ2-1|TRBD2|TRBV10-3|-
TGTGCCATCACGTCCGGCCTAGCGGGGGACTTAAATGAGCAGTTCTTC
CAITSGLAGDLNEQFF
>15|TRBJ1-1|-|TRBV11-2|-
TGTGCCAGCAGCTTGGGGGCAGGAGGGAACACTGAAGCTTTCTTT
CASSLGAGGNTEAFF
>16|TRBJ1-6|-|TRBV27|-
TGTGCCAGCAGATTGACAGGAGGAACCTATAATTCACCCCTCCACTTT
CASRLTGGTYNSPLHF
>14|TRBJ2-1|-|TRBV7-2|-
TGTGCCAGCAGCCTTGGTGGTAACTCCAATGAGCAGTTCTTC
CASSLGGNSNEQFF
>16|TRBJ2-6|-|TRBV2|-
TGTGCCAGCACCTGGCAGGGGAGATCTGGGGCCAACGTCCTGACTTTC
CASTWQGRSGANVLTF
>15|TRBJ1-6|-|TRBV11-2|-
TGTGCCAGCAGCCCCAACACCCACTATAATTCACCCCTCCACTTT
CASSPNTHYNSPLHF
>14|TRBJ1-1|-|TRBV7-6|-
TGTGCCAGCAGCTTGATCGGGGGGAACACTGAAGCTTTCTTT
CASSLIGGNTEAFF
>15|TRBJ2-3|TRBD1|TRBV9|-
TGTGCCAGCAGCGTAGACAGGGGGCGCACAGATACGCAGTATTTT
CASSVDRGRTDTQYF
>14|TRBJ2-7|TRBD1|TRBV18|-
TGTGCCAGCTCGCGCGGACAGGGGACCTACGAGCAGTACTTC
CASSRGQGTYEQYF
>14|TRBJ1-3|-|TRBV9|-
TGTGCCAGTAGCGTCAGGTCCTCTGGAAACACCATATATTTT
CASSVRSSGNTIYF
>12|TRBJ1-1|-|TRBV18|-
TGTGCCAGCTCACCAAGGAGGGATGAAGCTTTCTTT
CASSPRRDEAFF
>13|TRBJ1-6|-|TRBV19|-
TGTGCCACTCGGGACTGGCCGGGGTCACCCCTCCACTTT
CATRDWPGSPLHF
>16|TRBJ2-2|TRBD2|TRBV5-1|-
TGCGCCAGCAGCTTGCCCCAAAGCGGGGGCACCGGGGAGCTGTTTTTT
CASSLPQSGGTGELFF